The 23 T cell receptor beta chains in this list originate from one sample, sequenced in a study of T cell repertoires in cytomegalovirus infection. A single record per CDR3 protein comes from TCRdb applying MiXCR to the reads. This sample has 250,000 to 350,000 distinct CDR3 sequences; about 26% occur once, and the top ten carry 14%. Sequenced material: PBMCs. The receptors come from a human donor in good health (CMV status not recorded). Some clones in this sample may be carry-over from other donors' samples.

This rearrangement joins TRBV19 to TRBJ1-5, with 7 bases identical to TRBD1. The V and J ends lost 5 bases and 4 bases, in that order; junction bases with no gene match: 11. From germline, CDR1 is LNHDA and CDR2 SQIVND (reference sequence). The CDR3 extends over 16 amino acids. The CDR3, as DNA: TGTGCCAGTAGTTCCGGGACAGCCTCTGGTAATCAGCCCCAGCATTTT. It translates to CASSSGTASGNQPQHF.

The chain combines TRBV6-1 with TRBJ1-1, with D uncertain. V lost 6 bases and J lost 1, with 9 bases in between. Per germline, CDR1 MNHNS and CDR2 SASEGT. CDR3 length: 13 residues. The CDR3 DNA follows: TGTGCCAGCAGCCGGGCCCAGAACACTGAAGCTTTCTTT. Protein: CASSRAQNTEAFF.

This clonotype was counted a few times. This rearrangement joins TRBV18 to TRBJ1-4; no clear D. The V gene's germline CDR1 is KGHSH and CDR2 LQKENI. This CDR3 comprises 13 residues. Trimming pared 2 bases from V and 8 bases from J, leaving 9 bases between. The CDR3 DNA sequence: TGTGCCAGCTCACCAGCACCCGGGGAAAAACTGTTTTTT. This codes for CASSPAPGEKLFF.

This chain connects TRBV29-1 to TRBJ2-6; D not certain. Trimming pared 4 bases from V and 4 bases from J, leaving 11 bases between. There are 14 residues in the CDR3. Germline assignment: CDR1 SQVTM and CDR2 ANQGSEA. The CDR3: CSVGSSSGANVLTF. The CDR3 DNA follows: TGCAGCGTTGGGTCCAGCTCAGGGGCCAACGTCCTGACTTTC.

This chain connects TRBV19 to TRBJ1-4, with D maybe TRBD1 (6 bases). Germline V gene sequence: CDR1 LNHDA, CDR2 SQIVND (reference sequence). V was trimmed by 4 bases and J by 5 bases, leaving 11 bases between them. This CDR3 has 14 amino acids. The CDR3 here is CASSRQAQNEKLFF. The CDR3 DNA sequence: TGTGCCAGTAGTAGACAGGCCCAAAATGAAAAACTGTTTTTT.

Many counts were recorded for this clonotype. This chain links TRBV7-2 with TRBJ2-3, with TRBD2 as a possible D gene (5 bases). Trimming pared 6 bases from V and 8 bases from J, leaving 18 bases between. CDR1 and CDR2 from the germline V gene are SGHTA and FQGNSA. The length of the CDR3 is 14 residues. The CDR3 DNA follows: TGTGCCAGCAGGGGCCGGGGTTCCACGGGTACGCAGTATTTT. It encodes CASRGRGSTGTQYF.

This clonotype was detected only a few times. The gene calls are TRBV7-9 and TRBJ2-2, with D tentatively TRBD2 (6 bases). V was pared by 5 bases and J by 2 bases, with 9 bases between. Germline V gene data show CDR1 as SEHNR and CDR2 as FQNEAQ (reference sequence). This CDR3 spans 14 amino acids. CDR3 nucleotide sequence: TGTGCCAGCAGCATTAGCGGTAACACCGGGGAGCTGTTTTTT. It translates to CASSISGNTGELFF. The complete variable domain, with remaining parts taken from reference TRBV7-9 and TRBJ2-2, reads DTGVSQNPRHKITKRGQNVTFRCDPISEHNRLYWYRQTLGQGPEFLTYFQNEAQLEKSRLLSDRFSAERPKGSFSTLEIQRTEQGDSAMYLCASSISGNTGELFFGEGSRLTVL.

This clonotype was seen a handful of times. This chain connects TRBV7-9 to TRBJ1-1; 8 bases are a match to TRBD1. The V gene end was trimmed by 2 bases and the J gene end by 3 bases; junction bases not matched to a gene: 2. CDR3 length: 14 residues. Germline CDR1 is SEHNR and CDR2 is FQNEAQ (reference sequence). CDR3 sequence reads: CASSLTQGDTEAFF. The CDR3 coding sequence is TGTGCCAGCAGCTTAACACAGGGGGACACTGAAGCTTTCTTT.

The J gene is TRBJ2-7, the V gene TRBV11-2; D gene uncertain. The ends were cut back, 3 bases at V and 6 bases at J, with 6 bases in the middle. The germline CDR1 and CDR2 sequences are SGHAT and FQNNGV. CDR3 length equals 11 residues. CDR3 residues: CASSLVAEQYF. The CDR3 nucleotides are TGTGCCAGCAGCTTGGTCGCCGAGCAGTACTTC.

In its sample, this clonotype was seen a few times. The chain joins TRBV28 to TRBJ2-5; D remains unclear. CDR3 length: 13 residues. Germline CDR1 and CDR2: MDHEN and SYDVKM. Trimming took off 3 bases at V and 4 bases at J, with 9 bases between the two ends. The CDR3 region has the DNA TGTGCCAGCAGTTTCCAGGTCCCAGAGACCCAGTACTTC. Its translation is CASSFQVPETQYF.

This clonotype turned up a few times. This rearrangement joins TRBV29-1 to TRBJ1-2; D unresolved. Germline V lookup: CDR1 SQVTM, CDR2 ANQGSEA. Trimming removed 6 bases from V and 4 bases from J, with 9 bases in between. The CDR3 loop spans 11 amino acids. The CDR3 DNA reads as TGCAGCGTCGAGACCGGCTATGGCTACACCTTC. It encodes CSVETGYGYTF.

This clonotype was recorded many times. The chain recombines TRBV7-6 with TRBJ2-1; 10 bases align to TRBD1. The germline gives CDR1 SGHVS, CDR2 FNYEAQ. Germline trimming cut 6 bases from V and 4 bases from J; bases unmatched to any gene: 3. CDR3 length equals 14 residues. The CDR3 DNA sequence: TGTGCCAGCAGACCGGGACAGGGGTACAATGAGCAGTTCTTC. Its translation: CASRPGQGYNEQFF.

This clonotype was seen more than once but under ten times. The gene calls are TRBV20-1 and TRBJ2-1, with 10 bases aligning to TRBD2. V gave up 4 bases and J gave up 5 bases; unmatched junction bases: 8. This CDR3 is 15 amino acids long. Per germline, CDR1 DFQATT and CDR2 SNEGSKA (reference sequence). In DNA, the CDR3 is TGCAGTGCTAAAAACCCTAGCGGGGGCGACAATGAGCAGTTCTTC. Translation gives CSAKNPSGGDNEQFF.

The chain links TRBV20-1 to TRBJ2-7; D tentatively fits TRBD1 or TRBD2 (5 bases each). The CDR3 covers 16 residues. V lost 1 base and J 3 bases, leaving 19 bases between the germline ends. Germline V gene lookup returns CDR1 DFQATT and CDR2 SNEGSKA (reference sequence). CDR3 coding DNA: TGCAGTGCTAGAGGGGACGACGCCGGACGCCGCTACGAGCAGTACTTC. It is translated as CSARGDDAGRRYEQYF.

There are many counts of this clonotype. This chain joins TRBV11-2 and TRBJ2-1, with D possibly matching TRBD1 (6 bases). The CDR3 is 11 amino acids. The germline gives CDR1 SGHAT, CDR2 FQNNGV. Trimming removed 5 bases at V and 10 bases at J, with 9 bases between. CDR3 sequence reads: CASSVGTEQFF. CDR3 nucleotide sequence: TGTGCCAGCAGCGTAGGGACAGAGCAGTTCTTC. Supplemented by reference TRBV11-2 and TRBJ2-1, the full variable domain reads EAGVAQSPRYKIIEKRQSVAFWCNPISGHATLYWYQQILGQGPKLLIQFQNNGVVDDSQLPKDRFSAERLKGVDSTLKIQPAKLEDSAVYLCASSVGTEQFFGPGTRLTVL.

V usage is TRBV10-1 and J usage is TRBJ1-2; TRBD1 aligns across 10 bases. V was pared by 3 bases and J by 6 bases, with 7 bases of the junction left unmatched. Germline CDR1 reads WNHNN; CDR2 reads SYGVQD (reference sequence). This CDR3 has 15 residues. CDR3 coding DNA: TGCGCCAGCAGTGACAGTCGAGGGACAGGGGATGGCTACACCTTC. It encodes CASSDSRGTGDGYTF.

The genes are TRBV15 and TRBJ2-1, with 8 bases matching TRBD1. Trimming removed 0 bases from V and 6 bases from J; junction bases left unmatched: 13. The CDR3 loop spans 18 amino acids. Germline CDR1 LNHNV, CDR2 YYDKDF (reference sequence). The DNA of the CDR3 is TGTGCCACCAGCAGAGATTATGGGACAGGTCAGAAGGCCAATGAGCAGTTCTTC. The encoded protein is CATSRDYGTGQKANEQFF.

The chain recombines TRBV9 with TRBJ1-1; D not certain. The CDR3 is 13 residues long. V was shortened by 4 bases and J by 4 bases, with 11 bases between the two germline ends. Germline values: CDR1 SGDLS, CDR2 YYNGEE. For the CDR3, the DNA is TGTGCCAGCAGCTCAACCGGAATCACTGAAGCTTTCTTT. Translation gives CASSSTGITEAFF.

This clonotype showed up many times. The genes are TRBV29-1 and TRBJ2-1; 10 positions match TRBD1. This CDR3 comprises 12 residues. CDR1 is SQVTM, CDR2 ANQGSEA, per germline. Losses at the gene ends were 6 bases for V and 7 bases for J; bases not matched to a gene: 3. The CDR3 DNA reads TGCAGCGTCGACAGGGGGCTTAATGAGCAGTTCTTC. This codes for CSVDRGLNEQFF.

Comment on this clonotype: Mismatch with germline at one junction end may stem from a read error. The V gene is TRBV29-1, the J gene TRBJ2-7; TRBD2 is a possible D gene (5 bases). Germline values: CDR1 SQVTM, CDR2 ANQGSEA. CDR3 length equals 11 residues. CDR3 sequence: CSVGLAFEQYF. The CDR3 coding sequence is TGCAGCGTTGGTTTAGCGTTCGAGCAGTACTTT.

The chain couples TRBV12-3 or TRBV12-4 to TRBJ2-4; possible D gene TRBD2, 6 bases. This CDR3 comprises 15 residues. Trimming took off 5 bases at V and 6 bases at J, with 17 bases between the two ends. CDR3 DNA sequence: TGTGCCAGCAGTGGGGGGACGGCCGGGGGAAACATTCAGTACTTC. Translating it yields CASSGGTAGGNIQYF.

Ten or more counts support this clonotype. The chain employs TRBV7-3 and TRBJ2-2; 13 nucleotides line up with TRBD2. There are 15 residues in the CDR3. CDR1 and CDR2 from the germline V gene are SGHTA and FQGTGA. The V and J ends lost 10 bases and 3 bases, in that order; junction bases with no gene match: 5. CDR3 loop: CATQLAGGHTGELFF. CDR3 bases: TGTGCCACCCAACTAGCGGGAGGGCACACCGGGGAGCTGTTTTTT.

This clonotype was seen at least ten times. The chain is built from TRBV7-8 and TRBJ1-5; 7 bases agree with TRBD1. The CDR3 has 17 residues. Losses at the gene ends were 1 base for V and 0 bases for J; bases not matched to a gene: 6. Germline CDR1 reads SGHVS; CDR2 reads FQNEAQ. CDR3 coding DNA: TGTGCCAGCAGCTTAGGGGGGACAGCCTCTAGCAATCAGCCCCAGCATTTT. This translates into CASSLGGTASSNQPQHF.